The clone carrying this T cell receptor (beta chain) was observed at least ten times. Its cognate antigen is unknown. The data originate from a study of beta chain features in type 1 diabetes. About the study: The patient and healthy donor groups were comparable for age, gender and cell yields. Study conclusions and caveats: TCRB CDR3s from Type 1 diabetes patients were moderately but significantly shorter in all four CD4+ subsets. Fewer insertions but more deletions were seen at VDJ junctions in type 1 diabetes patients.

All of the isolated RNA was reverse transcribed, so expressed TCRB transcripts were sequenced. The table came from immunoSEQ multiplex PCR; TCRdb's copy has only in-frame clones and leaves some out. The repertoire holds about 150,000 clones, with about 8.1% as singletons. The sequence was collected from a man between 18 and 29 years old in good health. The sample consisted of central memory CD4+ T cells from blood.

CDR3 bases: TGTGCCACCAGCAGAGAGGAGAGATCACCCCTCCACTTT. This encodes CATSREERSPLHF. This chain connects TRBV15 to TRBJ1-6; no definite D call. Germline CDR1 and CDR2: LNHNV and YYDKDF (reference sequence). This CDR3 contains 13 residues. The V end lost 0 bases, the J end lost 10 bases, and 7 bases lay between the germline ends. The full variable domain, with the rest looked up from reference TRBV15 and TRBJ1-6, is DAMVIQNPRYQVTQFGKPVTLSCSQTLNHNVMYWYQQKSSQAPKLLFHYYDKDFNNEADTPDNFQSRRPNTSFCFLDIRSPGLGDTAMYLCATSREERSPLHFGNGTRLTVT.